This passage covers 22 T cell receptor beta chains from one sample sequenced in a study of T cell responses to AZD1222 COVID-19 vaccine. Clones were sequenced by immunoSEQ multiplex PCR, and TCRdb holds only the in-frame ones, with some missing. The sample lists approximately 150,000 clones, around 90% seen once, with 1.3% to 1.5% in the top ten. The sample here was peripheral blood, taken on day 0 of AZD1222 vaccination. Receptors originate from an adult in good health.

The chain employs TRBV4-1 and TRBJ1-2; TRBD1 aligns across 11 bases. V shed 4 bases, J shed 2 bases, and the junction held 3 bases outside the gene matches. This CDR3 spans 15 amino acids. Looked up from germline, CDR1 is MGHRA and CDR2 is YSYEKL. The CDR3 sequence: CASSLRDRGNYGYTF. In DNA, the CDR3 is TGCGCCAGCAGCCTAAGGGACAGGGGGAACTATGGCTACACCTTC.

V usage is TRBV2 and J usage is TRBJ2-4; D ambiguous. Germline values: CDR1 SNHLY, CDR2 FYNNEI. This CDR3 region has 16 residues. Deletions cut 6 bases from V and 0 bases from J, with 15 bases between. The CDR3 here is CASRAERILAKNIQYF. The DNA of the CDR3 is TGTGCCAGCAGGGCTGAACGGATTCTAGCCAAAAACATTCAGTACTTC. Full variable domain (outside the CDR3, taken from reference TRBV2 and TRBJ2-4): EPEVTQTPSHQVTQMGQEVILRCVPISNHLYFYWYRQILGQKVEFLVSFYNNEISEKSEIFDDQFSVERPDGSNFTLKIRSTKLEDSAMYFCASRAERILAKNIQYFGAGTRLSVL.

This clone appeared once. The J gene is TRBJ2-1, the V gene TRBV30, with 8 positions matching TRBD2. This CDR3 is built from 12 residues. Germline assignment: CDR1 GTSNPN and CDR2 SVGIG (reference sequence). With V trimmed by 3 bases and J by 10 bases, 5 bases remained unmatched. The CDR3, as DNA: TGTGCCTGGAGAGGACTAGCAAGCGAGCAGTTCTTC. It specifies CAWRGLASEQFF.

The rearrangement joins TRBV28 to TRBJ1-1; TRBD1 is a possible D gene (5 bases). V lost 7 bases and J 4 bases, leaving 10 bases between the germline ends. The CDR3 consists of 12 residues. Germline V gene sequence: CDR1 MDHEN, CDR2 SYDVKM. CDR3 region: CASIDSSTEAFF. The CDR3 coding sequence is TGTGCCAGCATAGACAGTTCCACTGAAGCTTTCTTT.

This clone showed up just a few times. The chain carries TRBV6-4 and TRBJ1-2; TRBD1 is a possible D gene (6 bases). The CDR3 is 13 amino acids. Germline V gives CDR1 MRHNA, CDR2 SNTAGT. The V gene lost 4 bases and the J gene lost 4 bases, with 10 bases spanning the gap. DNA of the CDR3: TGTGCCAGCAGTGCAGGGGCGTCCTATGGCTACACCTTC. Translation gives CASSAGASYGYTF.

This clone was recorded once. This sequence joins TRBV19 and TRBJ1-1, with a possible D match to TRBD1 (6 bases). This CDR3 is 11 amino acids long. V was shortened by 4 bases and J by 11 bases, with 11 bases between the two germline ends. Per germline, CDR1 LNHDA and CDR2 SQIVND (reference sequence). DNA for the CDR3: TGTGCCAGTAGTAGTCAGGGGTCTGCTTTCTTT. Its translation is CASSSQGSAFF.

Written as DNA, the CDR3 is TGCGCCAGCAGCCACCCGGGGCGACAGAAAAATCAGCCCCAGCATTTT. Its protein is CASSHPGRQKNQPQHF. The chain has TRBV4-1 and TRBJ1-5; the D gene is possibly TRBD1 (5 bases). V lost 3 bases, J lost 4 bases, and 16 bases lay in between. CDR1 MGHRA and CDR2 YSYEKL come from the germline V gene. This CDR3 contains 16 residues.

The V call is TRBV5-1, the J call TRBJ2-7; D perhaps matches TRBD1 (6 bases). V lost 3 bases, J lost 3 bases, and 16 bases lay in between. The CDR3 has 15 residues. The germline V gene encodes CDR1 SGHRS and CDR2 YFSETQ. The CDR3 DNA sequence: TGCGCCAGCAGCTCGCGACAGGCCAGGGACTACGAGCAGTACTTC. This gives the protein CASSSRQARDYEQYF.

The V call is TRBV3-1 (or the pseudogene TRBV3-2), the J call TRBJ1-2; unclear D gene. Germline V gives CDR1 LGHDT, CDR2 YNNKEL (reference sequence). The CDR3 covers 14 residues. V lost 0 bases and J lost 0, with 5 bases in between. The CDR3 sequence is CASSQDGANYGYTF. The DNA of the CDR3 is TGTGCCAGCAGCCAAGATGGGGCTAACTATGGCTACACCTTC.

The chain recombines TRBV19 with TRBJ1-5; TRBD1 matches 9 bases. J gave up 0 bases and V 10 bases, and 7 bases lay outside the gene matches. The CDR3 spans 15 residues. CDR1 is LNHDA, CDR2 SQIVND, per germline (reference sequence). CDR3 region: CATQDRGNSNQPQHF. The CDR3, as DNA: TGTGCCACTCAGGACAGGGGAAATAGCAATCAGCCCCAGCATTTT.

V usage is TRBV28 and J usage is TRBJ2-7, with D tentatively TRBD1 (5 bases). Germline loops: CDR1 MDHEN, CDR2 SYDVKM. The CDR3 length is 14 residues. Between the trimmed V and J ends, which lost 4 bases and 1 base, there was a span of 11 bases. The CDR3 sequence: CASSSTGSSYEQYF. The CDR3 region has the DNA TGTGCCAGCAGTTCTACAGGTTCGTCCTACGAGCAGTACTTC. The full variable domain, its missing parts supplied by reference TRBV28 and TRBJ2-7, is DVKVTQSSRYLVKRTGEKVFLECVQDMDHENMFWYRQDPGLGLRLIYFSYDVKMKEKGDIPEGYSVSREKKERFSLILESASTNQTSMYLCASSSTGSSYEQYFGPGTRLTVT.

The chain is built from TRBV6-6 and TRBJ2-2, with unresolved D. The V and J ends lost 8 bases and 1 base respectively, with 11 bases between them. This CDR3 comprises 14 residues. The V gene's germline CDR1 is MNHNY and CDR2 SVGAGI (reference sequence). The CDR3 nucleotides read TGTGCCAGCGGCGGTCAGGAGAACACCGGGGAGCTGTTTTTT. Protein product: CASGGQENTGELFF.

The chain is built from TRBV7-9 and TRBJ2-2; D gene unclear. This CDR3 comprises 16 residues. The ends were cut back, 5 bases at V and 3 bases at J, with 16 bases in the middle. The germline CDR1 and CDR2 sequences are SEHNR and FQNEAQ (reference sequence). The chain's CDR3 is CASSSRLRWDTGELFF. CDR3 nucleotides: TGTGCCAGCAGCAGCCGACTCAGGTGGGACACCGGGGAGCTGTTTTTT.

The rearrangement joins TRBV28 to TRBJ1-6; TRBD1 aligns across 9 bases. V dropped 2 bases and J dropped 9; count of bases not matched to a gene: 2. CDR1 is MDHEN and CDR2 is SYDVKM in the germline V gene. The CDR3 sequence is 14 residues long. The DNA of the CDR3 is TGTGCCAGCAGTTTAGGGACAGGGACTTCACCCCTCCACTTT. As protein: CASSLGTGTSPLHF.

This clone has a handful of counts. The chain recombines TRBV6-5 with TRBJ2-2, with a possible D match to TRBD2 (6 bases). The CDR3 spans 16 residues. The V and J ends lost 4 bases and 0 bases respectively, with 12 bases between them. Germline CDR1 and CDR2: MNHEY and SVGAGI. The CDR3 nucleotides read TGTGCCAGCAGTTTAAGACTAGACCCGAACACCGGGGAGCTGTTTTTT. Amino acid sequence: CASSLRLDPNTGELFF.

V is TRBV3-1 (or the pseudogene TRBV3-2) and J is TRBJ1-1; D is uncertain. V lost 1 base and J lost 1, with 13 bases in between. Looked up from germline, CDR1 is LGHDT and CDR2 is YNNKEL (reference sequence). The CDR3 covers 16 residues. For the CDR3, the DNA is TGTGCCAGCAGCCAAGGAGTTGATCGGGGGAACACTGAAGCTTTCTTT. This gives the protein CASSQGVDRGNTEAFF.

This chain uses TRBV13 with TRBJ2-7; TRBD2 agrees at 10 bases. The CDR3 spans 14 residues. Trimming removed 2 bases from V and 7 bases from J; junction bases left unmatched: 5. CDR1 is PRHDT, CDR2 FYEKMQ, per germline (reference sequence). CDR3 coding DNA: TGTGCCAGCAGCTTAACTAGCGGGGTCATTGAGCAGTACTTC. This encodes CASSLTSGVIEQYF.

The chain uses TRBV6-5 and TRBJ2-7; 9 positions agree with TRBD2. Trimming took 6 bases from V and 2 from J; bases not matched to a gene: 5. Germline CDR1 reads MNHEY; CDR2 reads SVGAGI. This CDR3 is 14 amino acids long. The CDR3: CASSLAGPAYEQYF. The CDR3 bases are TGTGCCAGCAGCCTAGCGGGACCCGCCTACGAGCAGTACTTC.

V is TRBV2 and J is TRBJ2-3; no reliable D call. V shed 6 bases and J shed 1 base, with 8 bases lying between them. The CDR3 consists of 13 residues. Germline-derived CDR1 and CDR2 are SNHLY and FYNNEI. CDR3 amino acids: CASSSLGTDTQYF. CDR3 DNA sequence: TGTGCCAGCAGCTCCCTAGGCACAGATACGCAGTATTTT.

The chain employs TRBV6-5 and TRBJ1-2; 10 nucleotides agree with TRBD1. The J segment lost 4 bases and the V segment lost 6 bases, leaving 2 bases of the junction unmatched. CDR1 is MNHEY, CDR2 SVGAGI, per germline. The length of the CDR3 is 13 residues. As DNA, the CDR3 is TGTGCCAGCAGGGACAGGGGGTCCTATGGCTACACCTTC. Encoded protein: CASRDRGSYGYTF.

This clone was observed a few times. This sequence joins TRBV2 and TRBJ1-1, with 8 bases aligning to TRBD1. V lost 6 bases and J lost 4; bases outside the gene matches: 7. This CDR3 has 14 residues. CDR1 SNHLY and CDR2 FYNNEI come from the germline V gene. CDR3 loop: CASRATGETTEAFF. The CDR3 DNA is TGTGCCAGCAGAGCGACAGGGGAGACCACTGAAGCTTTCTTT.

In this sample, this clone turned up once. The V call is TRBV7-2, the J call TRBJ1-2, with a weak D call TRBD1 (5 bases). V lost 0 bases to trimming and J lost 6 bases, with 11 bases between them. CDR1 is SGHTA and CDR2 is FQGNSA in the germline V gene. The CDR3 is made up of 14 amino acids. CDR3 nucleotides: TGTGCCAGCAGCTTAGCGAGAGGGGTTCATGGCTACACCTTC. It encodes CASSLARGVHGYTF.